Detailed here is one T cell receptor beta chain. Its antigen is unknown. No much larger clone is present one base from it, and per-base qualities are unavailable. The cohort consisted of approximately 670 healthy bone marrow donors. At the time of sampling, every cohort member was nominally healthy, though immune exposures that went unrecorded were likely present. The donor tested CMV seronegative, placing the donor among the roughly 400 seronegative members of the cohort. Each donor provided a peripheral blood sample, and peripheral blood mononuclear cells were used for TCR beta sequencing. Genomic DNA was extracted from the blood cell samples with the Qiagen DNeasy Blood Extraction Kit. This entry is derived from a study of cytomegalovirus exposure and HLA in healthy donors (dated by TCRdb to about 2017). Notes on the research overall: An earlier analysis of approximately 550 of the donors reported 250 to 300 Gb of sequence data and some 100 million unique TCR beta sequences from about 200 million T cells. Among the roughly 370 genotyped donors, approximately 77% belonged to the genetic ancestry cluster associated with self-reported Caucasian donors. In addition to the first cohort of approximately 650 subjects, a separate validation cohort of approximately 110 different subjects was used. A later analysis re-analyzed previously published TCR beta repertoires from about 600 donors and added high-resolution HLA genotyping to study TCR occurrence patterns. The study aimed to test whether signatures of past pathogen exposure could be identified by cataloging public T cell receptors. Roughly 300 gigabases of sequencing data and 70 million to 100 million unique TCR sequences made up an early release that covered several hundred HLA-typed donors. Among about 400 genotyped donors of the cohort, an average of about 220,000 unique TCR beta nucleotide sequences was sequenced per donor, of which about 19% were non-productive. The study used immunosequencing to profile the T cell repertoires of under 700 subjects and linked those repertoires to cytomegalovirus serostatus. Every discovery cohort repertoire had been produced on one sequencing platform. Typing coverage differed by locus: A, B, C, DRB1 and DQB1 were typed in roughly 620-630 donors, DQA1 in 522, DPA1 in 600 to 610, and DPB1 in roughly 470. A later genetic analysis used genome-wide SNP genotypes for about three fifths of the roughly 700 donors, treating that subset as a discovery cohort. To predict cytomegalovirus infection status, the study combined high-throughput TCR immunosequencing, statistical association of individual TCRs with disease status, and machine learning. Several DR-DQ haplotypes were treated as single units for association and clustering because of strong linkage in the cohort. Donor age, sex, ethnicity and CMV serostatus were compiled alongside the repertoire data. An earlier analysis of approximately 640 of the donors applied high-throughput TCR beta sequencing to assess whether each TCR beta V gene segment acted as functional or pseudogenic. The later analysis used no new phenotypic data to find candidate immune exposures, relying instead on TCR beta sequences and their occurrence across donors. HLA typing covered class I and class II loci at four-digit resolution. Results the study describes overall, beyond this receptor: The cohort was sequenced for TCR beta chains only, and without alpha or paired-chain data the features that could be detected were limited. In an earlier analysis of around 600 of the donors, most TCR beta V segments appeared in productive rearrangements about 87% or about 30% of the time, broadly matching IMGT annotations. In a later analysis, HLA-associated TCR beta chains showed more clonal expansion and lower generation probabilities than non-associated chains that were equally common. In a later analysis, several top co-occurrence clusters were reported to appear linked to parvovirus B19, influenza, CMV and Epstein-Barr virus. The sequencing pipeline was judged likely to have produced a cluster of highly shared sequence variants as a technical artifact. When HLA alleles, especially DR and DQ, strongly co-occurred, attributing TCR associations to individual alleles was difficult. In a later analysis, TCR association rates were found to vary across HLA loci, with the most associated TCRs seen for DRB1 alleles and the fewest for HLA-C alleles. The presence/absence analyses assumed that sequencing depth was roughly uniform across donors, and that assumption may not be true. In both the original and validation cohorts, the classifier was reported to diagnose cytomegalovirus status with high specificity and sensitivity. At a false discovery rate of 0.05, a later analysis linked under 20,000 TCR beta sequences to specific HLA alleles. A later genetic analysis reported fewer N-insertions in productive TCRs among donors in an Asian-associated ancestry cluster than the approximately 700-donor mean. The study listed 164 TCR beta chains as associated with cytomegalovirus. In a later analysis, most CMV-associated TCR beta chains were found to appear HLA-restricted, with HLA associations seemingly driven largely by CMV exposure. Over 15 rarely observed V segments, including chromosome 9 orphons, were excluded from the earlier analysis of approximately 500 of the donors because counts were too low. The only immune exposure information available for the cohort was CMV serostatus. Most TCR sequences were seen in very few donors, while some public TCRs were found in many individuals. Linkage disequilibrium might explain the correlated functional status among segregating V segments, but an unknown experimental factor could not be excluded. A further reported finding was that TCR beta sequences accurately predicted the HLA-A and HLA-B alleles for most subjects in the first cohort. In vitro tests confirmed that a few of the cytomegalovirus-associated TCR beta chains recognize cytomegalovirus antigens. Some IMGT-functional V segments, including TRBV6-2 and TRBV6-3, could not be told apart with the 87-base-pair reads, so those segments were excluded. HLA typing was unavailable for some donors at each locus, so association tests used only the typed subset. According to the authors, the approach could potentially be generalized to other disease states and immunological phenotypes. In a later genetic analysis, a missense DCLRE1C variant was associated with V-gene and J-gene trimming of TCR beta chains, and the association was replicated in an independent cohort.

Relative to germline, V is 8 bases shorter and J is 9 bases shorter, with 11 bases between their ends. Looking up the germline V gene yields CDR1 MRHNA and CDR2 SNTAGT. The CDR3 starts with the cysteine, ends with the phenylalanine, and has 11 residues. The DNA shown is the 33-base CDR3, in frame from base 1. The library was produced with the immunoSEQ multiplex PCR assay. A mixture of 60 forward primers for TCR Vbeta segments and 13 reverse primers for TCR Jbeta segments was used in the multiplex PCR. The CDR3 region of rearranged TCR beta genes was amplified from genomic DNA by a multiplex PCR assay. On the Illumina HiSeq System, the amplified TCR beta libraries were sequenced as 87-base-pair reads. The authors processed their data as follows. Across the 670 or so repertoires, a later analysis counted approximately 83 million unique TCR beta chains, 9.5 million to 12 million of which were shared by at least two donors. Raw reads were error-corrected and collapsed into unique sequences with a nearest-neighbor algorithm that merged closely related sequences to remove PCR and sequencing errors. Alignment of CDR3 sequences to IMGT reference sequences was used to assign V, D and J gene segments. Each retained sequence needed at least a six-nucleotide match to both a V gene segment and a J gene segment. A rearrangement was called productive if the CDR3 had no stop codons and remained in frame with V and J, and every other rearrangement was called non-productive. CDR3 was defined by IMGT convention, running from the second conserved V-encoded cysteine to the conserved J-encoded phenylalanine. In an earlier analysis of 550 to 650 of the donors, sequences lacking an unambiguous match to a single V gene segment were excluded. An earlier analysis of some 500 of the donors classified V segments as functional when productive rearrangements were above 56.7% and as segregating when the standard deviation between donors was above 5%. A statistical classification framework was developed to diagnose cytomegalovirus status using the catalog of TCR beta chain sequences. A later analysis assigned V and J genes by comparing TCR nucleotide sequences with IMGT/GENE-DB human TR gene sequences. Using the TCRdist pipeline, a later analysis assigned CDR3 sequences along with most-parsimonious VDJ recombination scenarios. A later analysis defined each TCR beta chain by its CDR3 amino acid sequence plus V-gene family, and excluded reads lacking a unique V-gene family. To address suspected cross-contamination and a sequencing artifact, a later analysis removed some 620 highly shared, low-generation-probability nucleotide sequences. In a later analysis, a clonal expansion index for each public chain was calculated from normalized within-repertoire ranks of inferred template counts. In a later analysis, generation probabilities were computed using a VDJ recombination model fitted to out-of-frame rearrangements, and the results were checked against IGoR. Hypergeometric tests were used in a later analysis to score TCR-TCR, TCR-HLA and TCR-CMV co-occurrence, with a repertoire-size bias correction applied to the TCR pairs. In a later analysis, false discovery rates were estimated by permuting HLA or CMV assignments 20 times. In a later analysis, co-occurring TCRs were grouped using DBSCAN, with TCRdist sequence similarity added in when clustering inside HLA-allele-positive subsets. Co-occurrence clustering excluded repertoires with fewer than 30,000 or more than 120,000 public chains, plus five with anomalous nucleotide sharing. Entries here come from immuneACCESS through TCRdb and include only in-frame sequences with V and J called. Some clones fail to appear in such tables; in the studies checked, an unresolved V gene covers under half of the shortfall, and the cause of the remainder is unknown. The DNA gave D and trimming, while V, J and clone size come from that table. Here the sample has approximately 140,000 clones; 70% to 80% occur a single time. The leading ten clones occupy 5% to 5.5% of the sample.

Sequencing input: PBMCs. The V and J segments used are TRBV6-4 and TRBJ2-1, with the D gene not confidently named. The TCR comes from a male donor in good health and CMV-seronegative. The DNA sequence follows: TGTGCCAGCTCGAACAGTCGTGAGCAGTTCTTC. Protein translation: CASSNSREQFF.